This passage covers 31 T cell receptor beta chains from one sample sequenced in a study of cytomegalovirus exposure and HLA in healthy donors. Repertoires were generated with immunoSEQ multiplex PCR, while TCRdb's copy carries only in-frame clones and drops some. This table holds 150,000 to 200,000 clones, 96% found once. Sequenced: PBMCs. The receptors stem from a young woman in good health and CMV-seronegative.

The chain is built from TRBV9 and TRBJ1-3; 7 nucleotides align to TRBD1. In germline, CDR1 is SGDLS, CDR2 YYNGEE. Germline trimming cut 4 bases from V and 3 bases from J; bases unmatched to any gene: 10. The CDR3 extends over 16 amino acids. CDR3 residues: CASSPRDRVYGNTIYF. For the CDR3, the DNA is TGTGCCAGCAGCCCCCGCGACAGGGTATATGGAAACACCATATATTTT.

The chain combines TRBV4-3 with TRBJ1-5; 7 bases line up with TRBD1. V shed 4 bases and J 2 bases; nucleotides not matched to a gene: 2. This CDR3 comprises 14 residues. Per the germline V gene, CDR1 is LGHNA and CDR2 is YSLEER. The CDR3 loop reads CASSRDSGNQPQHF. CDR3 nucleotides: TGCGCCAGCAGCCGGGACAGTGGCAATCAGCCCCAGCATTTT.

This rearrangement joins TRBV4-1 to TRBJ2-7; tentative D call: TRBD2 (6 bases). The V end lost 4 bases, the J end lost 0 bases, and 13 bases lay between the germline ends. The V gene's germline CDR1 is MGHRA and CDR2 YSYEKL. This CDR3 has 15 amino acids. The CDR3 region is CASSLELASSYEQYF. The CDR3 region has the DNA TGCGCCAGCAGCCTAGAACTAGCATCCTCCTACGAGCAGTACTTC.

Written as DNA, the CDR3 is TGTGCCAGCAGCACTCGGACAGGGACGGACTGGGATTCACCCCTCCACTTT. Its protein is CASSTRTGTDWDSPLHF. This chain uses TRBV4-2 with TRBJ1-6, with 8 bases aligning to TRBD1. The CDR3 covers 17 residues. V gave up 5 bases and J gave up 8 bases; unmatched junction bases: 14. Germline loops: CDR1 LGHNA, CDR2 YNFKEQ.

The V and J genes are TRBV7-2 and TRBJ2-1; D perhaps matches TRBD1 (6 bases). The V end lost 0 bases, the J end lost 3 bases, and 12 bases lay between the germline ends. CDR1 is SGHTA, CDR2 FQGNSA, per germline. The CDR3 runs 16 residues. In DNA form, the CDR3 reads TGTGCCAGCAGCTTAGCCGGGACAACTCTCTACAATGAGCAGTTCTTC. Amino acids: CASSLAGTTLYNEQFF.

Here the CDR3 reads CASSLDFPSTDTQYF. CDR3 coding DNA: TGTGCCAGCAGCTTGGACTTTCCTAGCACAGATACGCAGTATTTT. This chain joins TRBV9 and TRBJ2-3, with D possibly TRBD2 on 5 matching bases. CDR3 length equals 15 residues. The ends were cut back, 4 bases at V and 0 bases at J, with 12 bases in the middle. Germline CDR1 and CDR2: SGDLS and YYNGEE.

This chain joins TRBV11-3 and TRBJ2-7; possibly TRBD1 for D (5 bases). Germline V gene lookup returns CDR1 SGHNT and CDR2 YENEEA. The CDR3 totals 13 residues. V gave up 2 bases and J gave up 3 bases, with 8 bases separating them. CDR3 DNA sequence: TGTGCCAGCAGCTTAAGGCAGGGCTACGAGCAGTACTTC. Its translation: CASSLRQGYEQYF.

This sequence joins TRBV5-4 and TRBJ2-3, with D tentatively TRBD2 (7 bases). This CDR3 spans 17 amino acids. Germline values: CDR1 SGHNT, CDR2 YYREEE (reference sequence). V shed 1 base and J shed 3 bases, with 18 bases lying between them. CDR3 loop: CASSLYLGGRTTDTQYF. The CDR3 nucleotides read TGTGCCAGCAGCTTGTATCTGGGGGGGCGTACGACAGATACGCAGTATTTT.

The V gene is TRBV5-1, the J gene TRBJ1-2; TRBD1 aligns across 8 bases. The CDR3 sequence is 14 residues long. V shed 3 bases, J shed 5 bases, and the junction held 6 bases outside the gene matches. Germline V CDR1 and CDR2: SGHRS, YFSETQ. The CDR3 DNA follows: TGCGCCAGCAGCTACCGGACAGGGACATATGGCTACACCTTC. Amino acids: CASSYRTGTYGYTF.

The chain joins TRBV4-2 to TRBJ1-2; D is unresolved. V was pared by 1 base and J by 4 bases, with 13 bases between. CDR1 and CDR2 from the germline V gene are LGHNA and YNFKEQ. The CDR3 runs to 15 residues. DNA of the CDR3: TGTGCCAGCAGCCAAGGAGAATCCGATGGCTATGGCTACACCTTC. Translating gives CASSQGESDGYGYTF.

This clone was seen a handful of times. The rearrangement links TRBV9 to TRBJ1-6, with D perhaps matching TRBD1 (5 bases). The CDR3 loop spans 12 amino acids. V lost 0 bases, J lost 10 bases, and 5 bases lay in between. Germline V gives CDR1 SGDLS, CDR2 YYNGEE. Here the CDR3 DNA reads TGTGCCAGCAGCGTAGAGGGGTCACCCCTCCACTTT. This sequence encodes CASSVEGSPLHF.

As to this clone: Other DNA sequences in the sample encode the same CDR3. The chain combines TRBV18 with TRBJ2-7; 7 nucleotides match TRBD1. The length of the CDR3 is 14 residues. From germline, CDR1 is KGHSH and CDR2 LQKENI. V was pared by 2 bases and J by 2 bases, with 3 bases of the junction left unmatched. The DNA of the CDR3 is TGTGCCAGCTCACCAGGGACAGCTACCTACGAGCAGTACTTC. It translates to CASSPGTATYEQYF.

The genes are TRBV7-9 and TRBJ2-5; perhaps TRBD1 as D (8 bases). CDR3 size: 15 residues. V lost 4 bases, J lost 2 bases, and 14 bases lay in between. The germline V gene encodes CDR1 SEHNR and CDR2 FQNEAQ (reference sequence). CDR3 bases: TGTGCCAGCAGCTGGGGGGGGACAGGACAAGAGACCCAGTACTTC. This encodes CASSWGGTGQETQYF.

This chain joins TRBV30 and TRBJ2-1; D remains ambiguous. The germline gives CDR1 GTSNPN, CDR2 SVGIG (reference sequence). Trimming took 0 bases from V and 0 from J, leaving 3 bases between them. The CDR3 extends over 13 amino acids. The CDR3 DNA is TGTGCCTGGAGTGTCGGCTCCTACAATGAGCAGTTCTTC. Its protein is CAWSVGSYNEQFF.

Comment on this clone: The junction departs from germline at one end; a sequencing error may be responsible. DNA of the CDR3: TGTGCCTGGAGGAAAAACACGGAAGCTTTCTTT. Translating gives CAWRKNTEAFF. V is TRBV30 and J is TRBJ1-1; unclear D gene. CDR1 is GTSNPN, CDR2 SVGIG, per germline (reference sequence). CDR3 size: 11 residues.

The rearrangement links TRBV7-8 to TRBJ1-5, with TRBD1 matching 10 bases. This CDR3 comprises 19 residues. J lost 2 bases, V lost 0 bases, and 10 bases had no gene match. CDR1 SGHVS and CDR2 FQNEAQ come from the germline V gene. This chain's CDR3 is CASSLAKGQGPIGNQPQHF. The CDR3 nucleotides read TGTGCCAGCAGCTTAGCGAAGGGACAGGGGCCCATCGGCAATCAGCCCCAGCATTTT.

CDR3 region: CASSQDLTVQETQYF. CDR3 bases: TGTGCCAGCAGCCAAGATTTGACTGTCCAAGAGACCCAGTACTTC. The V and J genes are TRBV14 and TRBJ2-5; D not resolved. Germline V gene data show CDR1 as SGHDN and CDR2 as FVKESK. The CDR3 loop spans 15 amino acids. With 0 bases removed from V and 1 base from J, the gap between germline ends came to 9 bases.

The chain recombines TRBV29-1 with TRBJ2-7; 11 bases fit TRBD2. This CDR3 is built from 17 residues. V trimming: 4 bases; J trimming: 0 bases; junction bases outside the gene matches: 11. Germline V CDR1 and CDR2: SQVTM, ANQGSEA. CDR3 in DNA: TGCAGCGTTGCGGCAAGCCCAGGGACTAGCGGCTCCTACGAGCAGTACTTC. It translates to CSVAASPGTSGSYEQYF.

The J gene is TRBJ2-5, the V gene TRBV7-9, with 10 nucleotides matching TRBD2. Germline CDR1 and CDR2: SEHNR and FQNEAQ (reference sequence). The CDR3 has 15 residues. V lost 3 bases to trimming and J lost 5 bases; unmatched junction nucleotides: 6. The CDR3 is CASSFGLAGDETQYF. In nucleotides, the CDR3 is TGTGCCAGCAGCTTCGGGCTAGCGGGGGATGAGACCCAGTACTTC.

CDR3 loop: CTSSQPGDVEFEAFF. For the CDR3, the DNA is TGCACCAGCAGCCAACCAGGGGATGTTGAGTTCGAAGCTTTCTTT. V and J are TRBV1 and TRBJ1-1; the table's D call, TRBD1, has no DNA check behind it. TRBV1 is flagged as a pseudogene. This CDR3 contains 15 residues.

The chain has TRBV2 and TRBJ1-2, with 12 bases aligning to TRBD1. Germline V lookup: CDR1 SNHLY, CDR2 FYNNEI. J was trimmed by 5 bases and V by 6 bases; bases with no gene match: 4. CDR3 size: 14 residues. The chain's CDR3 is CASRGTGGRYGYTF. The CDR3 coding sequence is TGTGCCAGCAGGGGGACAGGGGGCCGTTATGGCTACACCTTC. The whole variable domain, remainder taken from reference TRBV2 and TRBJ1-2, is EPEVTQTPSHQVTQMGQEVILRCVPISNHLYFYWYRQILGQKVEFLVSFYNNEISEKSEIFDDQFSVERPDGSNFTLKIRSTKLEDSAMYFCASRGTGGRYGYTFGSGTRLTVV.

The rearrangement links TRBV11-3 to TRBJ2-3; 12 nucleotides align to TRBD2. The V gene end was trimmed by 4 bases and the J gene end by 4 bases; junction bases not matched to a gene: 12. Germline-derived CDR1 and CDR2 are SGHNT and YENEEA. The CDR3 covers 18 residues. As DNA, the CDR3 is TGTGCCAGCAGCTCCGGAATCGCTAGCGGGGGGGCATCAGATACGCAGTATTTT. Encoded protein: CASSSGIASGGASDTQYF.

This sequence joins TRBV19 and TRBJ1-2, with D tentatively TRBD1 (6 bases). V was pared by 1 base and J by 5 bases, with 8 bases between. This CDR3 has 13 amino acids. The germline V gene has CDR1 LNHDA and CDR2 SQIVND (reference sequence). DNA for the CDR3: TGTGCCAGTAGTATAGCCCAGGGGTATGGCTACACCTTC. It translates to CASSIAQGYGYTF. The whole variable domain, remainder taken from reference TRBV19 and TRBJ1-2, is DGGITQSPKYLFRKEGQNVTLSCEQNLNHDAMYWYRQDPGQGLRLIYYSQIVNDFQKGDIAEGYSVSREKKESFPLTVTSAQKNPTAFYLCASSIAQGYGYTFGSGTRLTVV.

The V and J genes are TRBV6-5 and TRBJ1-5; 9 bases agree with TRBD1. Per germline, CDR1 MNHEY and CDR2 SVGAGI. The V segment lost 8 bases and the J segment 5 bases; nucleotides outside the gene matches: 10. This CDR3 has 15 amino acids. The CDR3 DNA sequence: TGTGCCAGCTCCGAGACAGGGGGGTTACATCAGCCCCAGCATTTT. Protein sequence: CASSETGGLHQPQHF.

This rearrangement joins TRBV4-3 to TRBJ2-3, with TRBD2 as a possible D gene (6 bases). The CDR3 covers 15 residues. From germline, CDR1 is LGHNA and CDR2 YSLEER. V lost 0 bases, J lost 4 bases, and 11 bases lay in between. The CDR3 DNA follows: TGCGCCAGCAGCCAAGAGGGGGGTATGGCAGATACGCAGTATTTT. This encodes CASSQEGGMADTQYF.

The chain combines TRBV4-1 with TRBJ2-3, with D perhaps matching TRBD2 (7 bases). Trimming took 4 bases from V and 4 from J, leaving 21 bases between them. The CDR3 has 17 residues. Germline V CDR1 and CDR2: MGHRA, YSYEKL. The CDR3: CASSPRWEGVGPDTQYF. The CDR3 DNA follows: TGCGCCAGCAGCCCCCGATGGGAGGGGGTTGGCCCAGATACGCAGTATTTT.

This clone showed up just once. The chain combines TRBV27 with TRBJ1-5; possibly TRBD1 for D (5 bases). Germline V lookup: CDR1 MNHEY, CDR2 SMNVEV (reference sequence). The CDR3 spans 14 residues. The germline V and J ends were trimmed by 2 bases and 1 base, with 6 bases remaining between them. CDR3 amino acids: CASSLQGSNQPQHF. The CDR3 region has the DNA TGTGCCAGCAGTTTACAGGGAAGCAATCAGCCCCAGCATTTT.

Details on this clone: The junction shows a germline mismatch at one end, possibly a read error. The chain is built from TRBV7-7 and TRBJ1-1; D not resolved. CDR1 and CDR2 from the germline V gene are SSHAT and FNYEAQ (reference sequence). The CDR3 totals 16 residues. The DNA of the CDR3 is TGTGCTAGCAGCCCCCCTATGAAGACAATGAACACTGAAGCTTTCTTT. This encodes CASSPPMKTMNTEAFF.

The genes are TRBV10-1 and TRBJ1-5; D is undetermined. Germline CDR1 is WNHNN and CDR2 is SYGVQD (reference sequence). Trimming stripped 4 bases from V and 3 bases from J, with 10 bases between. This CDR3 spans 14 amino acids. The CDR3 reads CASSVTASNQPQHF. The CDR3 DNA is TGCGCCAGCAGTGTTACAGCCTCCAATCAGCCCCAGCATTTT.

The V gene is TRBV2, the J gene TRBJ2-5; 7 nucleotides align to TRBD2. Unmatched junction bases numbered 3, after V lost 6 bases and J lost 5 bases. Germline V gene lookup returns CDR1 SNHLY and CDR2 FYNNEI. This CDR3 is built from 12 residues. CDR3 sequence (DNA): TGTGCCAGCAGGGGCGGGGGTGAGACCCAGTACTTC. Protein product: CASRGGGETQYF. The whole variable domain, filled in from reference TRBV2 and TRBJ2-5, reads EPEVTQTPSHQVTQMGQEVILRCVPISNHLYFYWYRQILGQKVEFLVSFYNNEISEKSEIFDDQFSVERPDGSNFTLKIRSTKLEDSAMYFCASRGGGETQYFGPGTRLLVL.

The V call is TRBV2, the J call TRBJ2-3; D is possibly TRBD2 (5 bases). Germline V gene sequence: CDR1 SNHLY, CDR2 FYNNEI. V lost 11 bases and J 0 bases, leaving 15 bases between the germline ends. The CDR3 totals 14 residues. The CDR3 here is CARTRIVSTDTQYF. CDR3 nucleotides: TGTGCCCGCACTAGGATTGTAAGCACAGATACGCAGTATTTT.